What follows are 20 T cell receptor beta chains derived from one specimen sequenced in a study. TCRdb called the 5' RACE reads again in MiXCR, with one record for every CDR3 protein. The sample consists of 60,000 to 65,000 distinct CDR3 sequences, more than 25% of them appearing once. The specimen sequenced was tumor-infiltrating naive CD4+ T cells sorted from the breast tumor. Subset of the sample: naive CD4+ T cells, CD4+CD45RA+CD25-. These receptors all come from a female donor with breast cancer.

This clonotype was detected many times. This chain connects TRBV12-3 or TRBV12-4 to TRBJ2-3; D not resolved. Trimming took 2 bases from V and 0 from J, leaving 6 bases between them. The CDR3 has 14 amino acids. DNA of the CDR3: TGTGCCAGCAGTTTACCCCCTAGCACAGATACGCAGTATTTT. As protein: CASSLPPSTDTQYF.

In this sample, this clonotype turned up many times. V gene TRBV10-1 combines with J gene TRBJ1-1; 7 nucleotides align to TRBD1. Germline CDR1 reads WNHNN; CDR2 reads SYGVQD (reference sequence). The V gene end was trimmed by 6 bases and the J gene end by 4 bases; junction bases not matched to a gene: 5. This CDR3 comprises 13 residues. DNA of the CDR3: TGCGCCAGCAGCACAGGGGCTGGCACTGAAGCTTTCTTT. This gives the protein CASSTGAGTEAFF.

The chain is built from TRBV3-1 and TRBJ1-2; 12 positions match TRBD1. The CDR3 contains 14 residues. Germline V CDR1 and CDR2: LGHDT, YNNKEL (reference sequence). The junction had 6 bases not matched to a gene; V was cut back by 4 bases and J by 9 bases. Written as DNA, the CDR3 is TGTGCCAGCAGCCTGGGGACAGGGGGCGCCCGCTACACCTTC. Encoded protein: CASSLGTGGARYTF.

This clonotype has only a few counts. V is TRBV12-3 or TRBV12-4 and J is TRBJ2-7; 7 nucleotides agree with TRBD1. The J segment lost 0 bases and the V segment lost 5 bases, leaving 4 bases of the junction unmatched. The CDR3 sequence is 14 residues long. The CDR3 DNA sequence: TGTGCCAGCAGTGCCCGGGACAGCTCCTACGAGCAGTACTTC. This translates into CASSARDSSYEQYF.

This clonotype was seen repeatedly, ten times or more. The chain carries TRBV7-2 and TRBJ2-2; TRBD1 matches 7 bases. The CDR3 has 15 residues. J was trimmed by 6 bases and V by 1 base; bases with no gene match: 5. Germline V gene data show CDR1 as SGHTA and CDR2 as FQGNSA. The CDR3 sequence is CASSLGGGSPGELFF. As DNA, the CDR3 is TGTGCCAGCAGCTTAGGAGGGGGCTCCCCCGGGGAGCTGTTTTTT.

Concerning this clonotype itself: A much larger clone is a single base away; this may be a read error. The CDR3 loop is CASSFGTGNYEQYF. DNA of the CDR3: TGTGCCAGCAGTTTCGGGACTGGCAACTACGAGCAGTACTTC. The chain recombines TRBV6-1 with TRBJ2-7, with D perhaps matching TRBD2 (6 bases). This CDR3 is built from 14 residues. CDR1 is MNHNS, CDR2 SASEGT, per germline. V lost 5 bases to trimming and J lost 3 bases, with 14 bases between them.

This clonotype was seen at least ten times. The rearrangement links TRBV20-1 to TRBJ2-7; 9 bases map to TRBD1. Trimming at V came to 6 bases and at J to 3 bases, leaving 6 bases not matched to a gene. The CDR3 spans 13 residues. CDR1 and CDR2 from the germline V gene are DFQATT and SNEGSKA (reference sequence). In DNA, the CDR3 is TGCAGTGCCGGGACAGGGAAAGTCTACGAGCAGTACTTC. It specifies CSAGTGKVYEQYF.

This clonotype was counted between two and nine times. The chain joins TRBV3-1 to TRBJ1-2; D is undetermined. Trimming shortened V by 4 bases and J by 4 bases, and 10 bases separated the two germline ends. The CDR3 contains 13 residues. Germline V lookup: CDR1 LGHDT, CDR2 YNNKEL (reference sequence). The CDR3 here is CASSPRALYGYTF. In DNA, the CDR3 is TGTGCCAGCAGCCCCCGGGCCCTCTATGGCTACACCTTC.

As to this clonotype: This may be a read error, as it is one base from a much larger clone. The gene calls are TRBV25-1 and TRBJ1-6, with a weak D call TRBD1 (6 bases). Germline CDR1 MGHDK, CDR2 SYGVNS. CDR3 length: 16 amino acids. The CDR3 DNA follows: TGTGCCAGCAGTGAACCCCAGGGGAGCTATAGTTCACCCCTCCACTTT. Translated, it gives CASSEPQGSYSSPLHF. The variable domain in full, completed from reference TRBV25-1 and TRBJ1-6, reads EADIYQTPRYLVIGTGKKITLECSQTMGHDKMYWYQQDPGMELHLIHYSYGVNSTEKGDLSSESTVSRIRTEHFPLTLESARPSHTSQYLCASSEPQGSYSSPLHFGNGTRLTVT.

For this clonotype: An end of the junction does not agree with germline; a read error may underlie this. The rearrangement links TRBV29-1 to TRBJ2-6, with a possible D match to TRBD1 (5 bases). From germline, CDR1 is SQVTM and CDR2 ANQGSEA. The CDR3 is made up of 14 amino acids. CDR3 loop: CSVDSGVGADVLTF. CDR3 in DNA: TGCAGCGTTGATTCCGGAGTTGGGGCCGACGTCCTGACTTTC.

The V call is TRBV7-2, the J call TRBJ1-1, with a weak D call TRBD1 (5 bases). The CDR3 consists of 17 residues. The V end lost 5 bases, the J end lost 0 bases, and 19 bases lay between the germline ends. Germline V lookup: CDR1 SGHTA, CDR2 FQGNSA. In DNA, the CDR3 is TGTGCCAGCAGCCCGGGGCGAGTGGGCAGTTTGAACACTGAAGCTTTCTTT. Its translation is CASSPGRVGSLNTEAFF.

The chain couples TRBV18 to TRBJ2-7, with 8 bases that match TRBD1. The CDR3 is made up of 16 amino acids. Germline loops: CDR1 KGHSH, CDR2 LQKENI. Trimming removed 3 bases from V and 7 bases from J; junction bases left unmatched: 14. DNA of the CDR3: TGTGCCAGCTCACCGAGAGACAGGGGAGTTTTCGGGGAGCAGTACTTC. Protein: CASSPRDRGVFGEQYF.

On this clonotype: This may come from a read error, since a much larger clone is one base off. The chain uses TRBV5-4 and TRBJ2-4; no clear D gene. Germline values: CDR1 SGHNT, CDR2 YYREEE (reference sequence). The CDR3 runs 14 residues. The CDR3 is CASSLKEGINSQYF. CDR3 DNA sequence: TGTGCCAGCAGCTTGAAGGAAGGGATAAACAGTCAGTACTTC.

There are many counts of this clonotype. V gene TRBV5-1 combines with J gene TRBJ2-5; 14 bases fit TRBD2. The CDR3 runs 18 residues. The V gene's germline CDR1 is SGHRS and CDR2 YFSETQ. Unmatched junction bases numbered 13, after V lost 4 bases and J lost 5 bases. CDR3 sequence reads: CASSPTGLAGVSYETQYF. CDR3 DNA sequence: TGCGCCAGCAGCCCCACGGGACTAGCGGGAGTTTCATATGAGACCCAGTACTTC.

There are many counts of this clonotype. The J gene is TRBJ1-2, the V gene TRBV7-2; D is ambiguous. V lost 5 bases, J lost 3 bases, and 13 bases lay in between. The CDR3 loop spans 14 amino acids. Germline CDR1 and CDR2: SGHTA and FQGNSA. The CDR3 spells CASSPVIGDYGYTF. DNA of the CDR3: TGTGCCAGCAGCCCAGTCATTGGGGACTATGGCTACACCTTC.

The V gene is TRBV4-3, the J gene TRBJ1-1, with D perhaps TRBD1 (5 bases). The germline V gene has CDR1 LGHNA and CDR2 YSLEER. The CDR3 has 13 residues. V dropped 5 bases and J dropped 6 bases, with 13 bases sitting between them. Here the CDR3 reads CASSRNQGSEAFF. For the CDR3, the DNA is TGCGCCAGCAGCAGAAATCAGGGCTCTGAAGCTTTCTTT.

This clonotype was detected only a few times. The chain couples TRBV4-2 to TRBJ2-2; D might be TRBD2 (5 bases). CDR3 length equals 16 residues. From germline, CDR1 is LGHNA and CDR2 YNFKEQ. V gave up 1 base and J gave up 1 base, with 10 bases separating them. DNA of the CDR3: TGTGCCAGCAGCCAAGTTAGCGCTAAGAACACCGGGGAGCTGTTTTTT. Translating gives CASSQVSAKNTGELFF.

This clonotype was observed many times. The gene calls are TRBV20-1 and TRBJ2-1; 11 bases fit TRBD2. This CDR3 has 14 residues. V shed 4 bases, J shed 10 bases, and the junction held 9 bases outside the gene matches. The germline CDR1 and CDR2 sequences are DFQATT and SNEGSKA (reference sequence). CDR3 nucleotides: TGCAGTGCTACCTTAGCGGGAGGGGGCGCGGAGCAGTTCTTC. Translating it yields CSATLAGGGAEQFF.

Of note for this clonotype: Mismatch with germline at one junction end may stem from a read error. The rearrangement uses TRBV5-1 and TRBJ1-1; 7 bases align to TRBD1. This CDR3 region has 15 residues. Germline CDR1 is SGHRS and CDR2 is YFSETQ. The CDR3 reads CAGSYGTVEDTEAFF. In DNA, the CDR3 is TGCGCCGGCAGCTACGGGACAGTTGAGGACACTGAAGCTTTCTTT.

This chain joins TRBV21-1 and TRBJ2-7. TRBV21-1 is designated a pseudogene. The CDR3 has 10 residues. CDR3 nucleotide sequence: TGTGCCAGCAGCAAAGGCGAGCAGTACTTC. Amino acids: CASSKGEQYF.